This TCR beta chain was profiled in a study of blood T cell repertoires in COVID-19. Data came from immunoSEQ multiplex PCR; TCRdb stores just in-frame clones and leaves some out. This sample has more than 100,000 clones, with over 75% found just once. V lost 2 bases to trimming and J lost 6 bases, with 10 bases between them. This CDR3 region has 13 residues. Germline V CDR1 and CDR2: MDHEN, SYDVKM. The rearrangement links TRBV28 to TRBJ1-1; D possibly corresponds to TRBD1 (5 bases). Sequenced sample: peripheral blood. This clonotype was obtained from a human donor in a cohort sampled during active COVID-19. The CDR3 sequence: CASSLNTGAEAFF. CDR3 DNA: TGTGCCAGCAGTTTAAATACAGGAGCTGAAGCTTTCTTT. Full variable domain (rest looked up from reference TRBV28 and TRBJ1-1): DVKVTQSSRYLVKRTGEKVFLECVQDMDHENMFWYRQDPGLGLRLIYFSYDVKMKEKGDIPEGYSVSREKKERFSLILESASTNQTSMYLCASSLNTGAEAFFGQGTRLTVV.